This entry is about one T cell receptor (beta chain). The data are from a study of T-cell reconstitution after alpha-beta-depleted transplantation in children. For TCRbeta, the library was prepared with unique molecular identifiers. TCRdb fed the PCR reads into MiXCR, producing one record per CDR3 protein. Here the sample spans a few hundred thousand distinct CDR3 sequences, 13% being singletons. This TCR came from a human donor who donated a stem cell graft to a child with Fanconi anemia. The sequencing used PBMCs, collected from the stem cell graft.

The CDR3 bases are TGTGCCAGCACCGGGACAGGGGGTGTGAATGGGGCCAACGTCCTGACTTTC. Translation: CASTGTGGVNGANVLTF. The chain employs TRBV12-3 or TRBV12-4 and TRBJ2-6, with 11 bases that match TRBD1. The CDR3 extends over 17 amino acids. With 7 bases clipped from V and 3 bases from J, the junction kept 8 bases outside the gene matches.